These 2 T cell receptor beta chains were all obtained from the same sample, sequenced in a study of shared clonotypes between healthy human individuals. Clones were read by immunoSEQ multiplex PCR, and TCRdb kept only the in-frame ones, dropping some. Among millions of clones, over 85% were seen once, and the ten largest hold roughly 0.14%. The sample was naive CD4+ T cells sorted from blood. The subset was: CD45RA+ positively selected. The receptors here all came from a man aged 18 to 30 in good health.

This chain connects TRBV19 to TRBJ1-2; TRBD1 matches at 12 bases. Germline assignment: CDR1 LNHDA and CDR2 SQIVND (reference sequence). Germline trimming cut 6 bases from V and 2 bases from J; bases unmatched to any gene: 4. The CDR3 loop spans 15 amino acids. The CDR3 bases are TGTGCCAGTAGGTCGGGGACAGGGGGCAACTATGGCTACACCTTC. Its protein is CASRSGTGGNYGYTF.

Note on this clone: The same CDR3 arises from other DNA sequences in this sample as well. This sequence joins TRBV30 and TRBJ1-5; no firm D call. There are 13 residues in the CDR3. Germline CDR1 GTSNPN, CDR2 SVGIG (reference sequence). V gave up 0 bases and J gave up 7 bases, with 10 bases separating them. This chain's CDR3 is CAWSVGGGQPQHF. The DNA of the CDR3 is TGTGCCTGGAGTGTTGGAGGCGGCCAGCCCCAGCATTTT.